One and the same sample provided the 23 T cell receptor beta chains below, sequenced in a study of molecular identifiers for immune sequencing clone quantification. MiXCR was run by TCRdb on the PCR reads, yielding one entry per CDR3 protein. The sample consists of a few hundred thousand distinct CDR3 sequences, around 23% of them appearing once. The sample comprised naive CD8+ T cells from blood, with Jurkat cell RNA spiked in. Described subset: FACS-sorted CD8+CD4-CCR7+CD45RA+ naive T cells. The receptor source for this set is a human donor in good health. Some libraries in this study had Jurkat cell RNA spiked in.

The V and J genes are TRBV27 and TRBJ1-1, with 7 nucleotides matching TRBD1. The germline V gene has CDR1 MNHEY and CDR2 SMNVEV (reference sequence). CDR3 length equals 16 residues. The ends lost 5 bases at V and 10 bases at J; junction bases unmatched: 19. CDR3 sequence reads: CASSTNRGEHTGGAFF. CDR3 in DNA: TGTGCCAGCAGTACCAACAGGGGAGAGCACACCGGGGGAGCTTTCTTT.

In regard to this clonotype: A read error is possible here, since a much larger clone lies one base away. The J gene is TRBJ2-7, the V gene TRBV7-9; 10 positions agree with TRBD1. Trimming removed 3 bases from V and 8 bases from J; junction bases left unmatched: 4. Germline CDR1 is SEHNR and CDR2 is FQNEAQ (reference sequence). CDR3 length: 13 residues. The CDR3 loop is CASSFDRGPQQYF. As DNA, the CDR3 is TGTGCCAGCAGCTTCGACAGGGGGCCCCAGCAGTACTTC.

Turning to this clonotype: Just one base apart from a much larger clone, this may be a read error. The chain links TRBV2 to TRBJ2-7; 7 positions match TRBD1. The germline CDR1 and CDR2 sequences are SNHLY and FYNNEI. Unmatched junction bases numbered 9, after V lost 4 bases and J lost 0 bases. The length of the CDR3 is 16 residues. CDR3 in DNA: TGTGCCAGCAGTGTCCGACAGGGTAGGGGCTCCTACGAGCAGTACTTC. Translating it yields CASSVRQGRGSYEQYF.

Concerning this clonotype itself: This could be a read error, since a much larger clone is one nucleotide away. J is TRBJ2-7 and V is TRBV30, with D unresolved. Per the germline V gene, CDR1 is GTSNPN and CDR2 is SVGIG (reference sequence). This CDR3 comprises 13 residues. The CDR3 sequence: CAWSEGLHYEQHF. The DNA for the CDR3 is TGTGCCTGGAGTGAGGGCCTGCACTACGAGCAGCACTTC. Full variable domain (rest looked up from reference TRBV30 and TRBJ2-7): SQTIHQWPATLVQPVGSPLSLECTVEGTSNPNLYWYRQAAGRGLQLLFYSVGIGQISSEVPQNLSASRPQDRQFILSSKKLLLSDSGFYLCAWSEGLHYEQHFGPGTRLTVT.

This clonotype was detected ten times or more. The rearrangement joins TRBV4-3 to TRBJ1-1; D unresolved. The germline gives CDR1 LGHNA, CDR2 YSLEER. The CDR3 loop spans 17 amino acids. The germline V and J ends were trimmed by 0 bases and 0 bases, with 14 bases remaining between them. The CDR3 region has the DNA TGCGCCAGCAGCCAAGATTTTTTGGAGGGATTGAACACTGAAGCTTTCTTT. Encoded protein: CASSQDFLEGLNTEAFF.

Notes on this clonotype: This may be a read error, as it is one base from a much larger clone. No conserved phenylalanine or tryptophan is present at the end of the CDR3, so a read error is the likely explanation. J is TRBJ2-5 and V is TRBV12-3 or TRBV12-4; D unresolved. The CDR3 length is 12 residues. The V end lost 7 bases, the J end lost 9 bases, and 15 bases lay between the germline ends. The CDR3 spells CASTGSQWPQYS. CDR3 DNA sequence: TGTGCCAGCACCGGGTCTCAGTGGCCCCAGTACTCC.

Regarding this clonotype: At one boundary the junction diverges from the germline segment, which might be a read error. The chain links TRBV18 to TRBJ2-7; D is unclear. The CDR3 is 13 amino acids. CDR1 is KGHSH, CDR2 LQKENI, per germline. The CDR3: CASSPTESSEQYF. DNA of the CDR3: TGTGCCAGCTCACCGACGGAGTCCTCCGAGCAGTACTTC. The full variable domain, in which reference TRBV18 and TRBJ2-7 provide the parts outside the CDR3, is NAGVMQNPRHLVRRRGQEARLRCSPMKGHSHVYWYRQLPEEGLKFMVYLQKENIIDESGMPKERFSAEFPKEGPSILRIQQVVRGDSAAYFCASSPTESSEQYFGPGTRLTVT.

CDR3 sequence: CASSSELGQETQYF. CDR3 DNA: TGTGCCAGCAGCTCGGAACTGGGCCAAGAGACCCAGTACTTC. This sequence joins TRBV4-2 and TRBJ2-5; D is ambiguous. CDR1 is LGHNA and CDR2 is YNFKEQ in the germline V gene. Between the trimmed V and J ends, which lost 5 bases and 1 base, there was a span of 11 bases. The CDR3 contains 14 residues.

This clonotype was counted a few times. The chain uses TRBV6-2 or TRBV6-3 and TRBJ1-2; the D is unclear. This CDR3 comprises 13 residues. The germline V gene has CDR1 MNHEY and CDR2 SVGEGT. V gave up 4 bases and J gave up 0 bases, with 6 bases separating them. CDR3 in DNA: TGTGCCAGCAGTTTTCACCCTAACTATGGCTACACCTTC. Protein: CASSFHPNYGYTF.

About this clonotype itself: A much more abundant neighbour one base away suggests this may be a read error. This rearrangement joins TRBV27 to TRBJ1-5; maybe TRBD1 (5 bases). From germline, CDR1 is MNHEY and CDR2 SMNVEV (reference sequence). There are 13 residues in the CDR3. CDR3 loop: CASSLQGDQLQHF. Written as DNA, the CDR3 is TGTGCCAGCAGTTTACAGGGAGATCAGCTCCAGCATTTT.

Concerning this clonotype: Since a much larger clone is just one base distant, this may be a read error. Because the CDR3 is missing its conserved closing phenylalanine or tryptophan, this is likely a read error. The chain carries TRBV30 and TRBJ1-1, with a possible D match to TRBD1 (5 bases). With 4 bases removed from V and 4 bases from J, the gap between germline ends came to 16 bases. Germline-derived CDR1 and CDR2 are GTSNPN and SVGIG (reference sequence). This CDR3 is built from 14 residues. The CDR3, as DNA: TGTGCCTGGACTTGGGGGGGATTGAGCACTGAAGCTTTCTCT. This sequence encodes CAWTWGGLSTEAFS.

This clonotype occurred many times. J is TRBJ2-7 and V is TRBV9; 8 bases align to TRBD1. Germline CDR1 and CDR2: SGDLS and YYNGEE. CDR3 length equals 13 residues. J lost 9 bases, V lost 4 bases, and 9 bases had no gene match. The CDR3 DNA sequence: TGTGCCAGCAGCTCTTGGACAGGGTCTGTGCAGTACTTC. Amino acid sequence: CASSSWTGSVQYF.

This clonotype has only a few counts. CDR3 nucleotide sequence: TGTGCCAGCAGCTTACCCGAAGGGCGGGGGGGACCCAGTTTCTCCTACAATGAGCAGTTCTTC. It encodes CASSLPEGRGGPSFSYNEQFF. The J gene is TRBJ2-1, the V gene TRBV7-9; 9 positions agree with TRBD2. Trimming removed 2 bases from V and 0 bases from J; junction bases left unmatched: 17. The CDR3 covers 21 residues. Germline CDR1 SEHNR, CDR2 FQNEAQ (reference sequence).

The rearrangement links TRBV4-3 to TRBJ2-1, with 11 positions matching TRBD1. Germline-derived CDR1 and CDR2 are LGHNA and YSLEER. This CDR3 contains 14 residues. With V trimmed by 1 base and J by 10 bases, 3 bases remained unmatched. This chain's CDR3 is CASSQGTGGKEQFF. Here the CDR3 DNA reads TGCGCCAGCAGCCAAGGGACAGGGGGCAAGGAGCAGTTCTTC.

This chain connects TRBV6-5 to TRBJ2-1; D possibly corresponds to TRBD2 (5 bases). Germline CDR1 reads MNHEY; CDR2 reads SVGAGI. The CDR3 contains 13 residues. V shed 2 bases and J shed 8 bases, with 10 bases lying between them. The CDR3 spells CASSYVGSDEQFF. CDR3 sequence (DNA): TGTGCCAGCAGTTACGTAGGGAGCGATGAGCAGTTCTTC.

The chain has TRBV27 and TRBJ2-1; TRBD2 matches at 10 bases. This CDR3 region has 14 residues. The germline V gene has CDR1 MNHEY and CDR2 SMNVEV (reference sequence). The V gene end was trimmed by 8 bases and the J gene end by 7 bases; junction bases not matched to a gene: 8. CDR3 loop: CASRERGGWNEQFF. Here the CDR3 DNA reads TGTGCCAGCCGGGAGCGGGGGGGCTGGAATGAGCAGTTCTTC.

To note about this clonotype: Sequence at one end of the junction differs from germline and may be a read error. The chain carries TRBV7-2 and TRBJ2-4; TRBD2 aligns across 9 bases. CDR3 length equals 18 residues. CDR1 SGHTA and CDR2 FQGNSA come from the germline V gene. The CDR3 loop is CASRFEGAGGGAKNIQYF. As DNA, the CDR3 is TGTGCCAGCCGCTTCGAAGGGGCGGGGGGGGGCGCCAAAAACATTCAGTACTTC.

For this clonotype: The conserved phenylalanine or tryptophan is not found at the CDR3 terminus, so this likely reflects a read error. The chain has TRBV7-8 and TRBJ2-2; D is ambiguous. From germline, CDR1 is SGHVS and CDR2 FQNEAQ. The CDR3 runs to 16 residues. V lost 0 bases to trimming and J lost 4 bases, with 12 bases between them. CDR3 residues: CASSLASGVRTGELFL. Written as DNA, the CDR3 is TGTGCCAGCAGCTTAGCGTCTGGGGTCCGCACCGGGGAGCTGTTTCTT.

This clonotype has ten or more counts. The chain links TRBV9 to TRBJ2-2; 9 positions match TRBD1. Germline V CDR1 and CDR2: SGDLS, YYNGEE. This CDR3 contains 16 residues. V shed 0 bases, J shed 1 base, and the junction held 1 base outside the gene matches. CDR3 sequence: CASSVEDRGNTGELFF. The CDR3 bases are TGTGCCAGCAGCGTAGAGGACAGGGGGAACACCGGGGAGCTGTTTTTT.

Concerning this clonotype: A read error is possible here, since a much larger clone lies one base away. This rearrangement joins TRBV27 to TRBJ2-7, with TRBD1 as a possible D gene (6 bases). The CDR3 contains 14 residues. CDR1 is MNHEY, CDR2 SMNVEV, per germline (reference sequence). CDR3 DNA: TGTACCAGCAGTACCCGAACGACAGGCTACGAGCAGTACTTC. Amino acids: CTSSTRTTGYEQYF.

This clonotype has just a few counts. The chain is built from TRBV9 and TRBJ2-7; 8 nucleotides line up with TRBD2. The CDR3 is 14 amino acids. Unmatched junction bases numbered 8, after V lost 5 bases and J lost 4 bases. Germline assignment: CDR1 SGDLS and CDR2 YYNGEE. CDR3 residues: CASSVAGGGYEQYF. The CDR3 coding sequence is TGTGCCAGCAGTGTGGCGGGGGGAGGTTACGAGCAGTACTTC.

This clonotype was counted ten times or more. The chain couples TRBV5-6 to TRBJ2-3; 9 positions agree with TRBD2. Unmatched junction bases numbered 2, after V lost 0 bases and J lost 0 bases. CDR3 length: 16 amino acids. CDR1 SGHDT and CDR2 YYEEEE come from the germline V gene. CDR3 sequence (DNA): TGTGCCAGCAGCTTGGCAGCGGGGGGCAGCACAGATACGCAGTATTTT. Encoded protein: CASSLAAGGSTDTQYF.

The chain is built from TRBV20-1 and TRBJ2-4; TRBD1 might be the D (6 bases). V was pared by 5 bases and J by 0 bases, with 14 bases between. There are 15 residues in the CDR3. CDR1 and CDR2 from the germline V gene are DFQATT and SNEGSKA (reference sequence). The CDR3 reads CSAESGQTAKNIQYF. The CDR3 coding sequence is TGCAGTGCTGAGTCGGGACAAACAGCCAAAAACATTCAGTACTTC.